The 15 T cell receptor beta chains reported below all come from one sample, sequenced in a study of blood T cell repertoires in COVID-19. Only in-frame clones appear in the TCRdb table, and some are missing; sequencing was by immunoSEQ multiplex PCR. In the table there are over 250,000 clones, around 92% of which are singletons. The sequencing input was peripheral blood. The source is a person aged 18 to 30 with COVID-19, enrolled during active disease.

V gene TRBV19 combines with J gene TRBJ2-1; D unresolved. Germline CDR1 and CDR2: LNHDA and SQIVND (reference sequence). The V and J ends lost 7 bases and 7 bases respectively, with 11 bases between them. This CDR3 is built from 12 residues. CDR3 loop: CASKSVLNEQFF. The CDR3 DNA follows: TGTGCCAGTAAATCCGTCCTTAATGAGCAGTTCTTC.

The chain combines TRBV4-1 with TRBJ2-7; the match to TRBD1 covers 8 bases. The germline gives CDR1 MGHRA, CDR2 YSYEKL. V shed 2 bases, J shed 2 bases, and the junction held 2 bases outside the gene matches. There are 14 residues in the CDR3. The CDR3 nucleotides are TGCGCCAGCAGCCAAAGGACAGGGACCTACGAGCAGTACTTC. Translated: CASSQRTGTYEQYF.

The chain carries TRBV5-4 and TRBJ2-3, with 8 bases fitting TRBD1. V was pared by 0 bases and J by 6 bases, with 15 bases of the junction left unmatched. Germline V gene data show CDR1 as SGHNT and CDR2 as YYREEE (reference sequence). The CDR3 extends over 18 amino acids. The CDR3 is CASSLGGTGRLARDTQYF. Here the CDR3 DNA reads TGTGCCAGCAGCTTGGGGGGGACAGGTCGGCTAGCGCGGGATACGCAGTATTTT.

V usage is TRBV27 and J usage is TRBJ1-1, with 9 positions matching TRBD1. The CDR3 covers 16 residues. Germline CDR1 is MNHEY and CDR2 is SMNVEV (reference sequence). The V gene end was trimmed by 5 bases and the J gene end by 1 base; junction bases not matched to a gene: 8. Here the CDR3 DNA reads TGTGCCAGCAGTCTCCGGGGACAGGGAACGAACACTGAAGCTTTCTTT. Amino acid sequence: CASSLRGQGTNTEAFF.

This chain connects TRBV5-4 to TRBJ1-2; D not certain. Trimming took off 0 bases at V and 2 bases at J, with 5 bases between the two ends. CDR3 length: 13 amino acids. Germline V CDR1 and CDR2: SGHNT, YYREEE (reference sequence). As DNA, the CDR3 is TGTGCCAGCAGCTTGGACGGGAACTATGGCTACACCTTC. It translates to CASSLDGNYGYTF.

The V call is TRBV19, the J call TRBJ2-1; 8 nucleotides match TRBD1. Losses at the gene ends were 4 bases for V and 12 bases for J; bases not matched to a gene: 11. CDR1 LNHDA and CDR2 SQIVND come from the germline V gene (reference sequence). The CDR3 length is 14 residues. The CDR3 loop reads CASSTKLQGALQFF. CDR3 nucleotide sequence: TGTGCCAGTAGTACAAAACTGCAGGGGGCTCTGCAGTTCTTC.

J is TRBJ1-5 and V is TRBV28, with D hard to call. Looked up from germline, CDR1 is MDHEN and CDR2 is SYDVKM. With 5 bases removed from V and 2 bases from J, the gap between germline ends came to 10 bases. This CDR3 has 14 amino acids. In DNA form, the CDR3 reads TGTGCCAGCAGTGGGGAGGCGGGCAATCAGCCCCAGCATTTT. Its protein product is CASSGEAGNQPQHF.

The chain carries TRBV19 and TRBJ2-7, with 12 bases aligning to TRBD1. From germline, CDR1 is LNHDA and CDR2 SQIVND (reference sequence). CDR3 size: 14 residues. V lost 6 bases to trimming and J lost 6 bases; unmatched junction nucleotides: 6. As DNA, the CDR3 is TGTGCCAGTAGCTGGGACAGGGGGCTGTCCGAGCAGTACTTC. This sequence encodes CASSWDRGLSEQYF.

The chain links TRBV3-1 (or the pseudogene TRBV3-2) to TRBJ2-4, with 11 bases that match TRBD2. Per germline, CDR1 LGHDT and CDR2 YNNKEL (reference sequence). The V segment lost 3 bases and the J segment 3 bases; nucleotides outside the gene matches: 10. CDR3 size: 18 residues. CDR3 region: CASSHIVLAGVVKNIQYF. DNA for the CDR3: TGTGCCAGCAGCCATATAGTACTAGCGGGAGTTGTCAAAAACATTCAGTACTTC.

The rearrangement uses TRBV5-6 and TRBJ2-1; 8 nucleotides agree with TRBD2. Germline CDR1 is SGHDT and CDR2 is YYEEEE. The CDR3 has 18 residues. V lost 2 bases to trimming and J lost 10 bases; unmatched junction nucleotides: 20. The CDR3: CASSLAGDPHSVHNEQFF. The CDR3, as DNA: TGTGCCAGCAGCTTAGCGGGAGACCCCCATTCAGTGCATAACGAGCAGTTCTTC.

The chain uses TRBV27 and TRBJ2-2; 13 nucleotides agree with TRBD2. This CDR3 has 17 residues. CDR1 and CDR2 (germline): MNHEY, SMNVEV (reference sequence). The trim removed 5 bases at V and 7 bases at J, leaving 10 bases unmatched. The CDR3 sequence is CASSVSTSGRSVGELFF. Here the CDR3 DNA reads TGTGCCAGCAGTGTTTCGACTAGCGGGAGGTCGGTCGGGGAGCTGTTTTTT.

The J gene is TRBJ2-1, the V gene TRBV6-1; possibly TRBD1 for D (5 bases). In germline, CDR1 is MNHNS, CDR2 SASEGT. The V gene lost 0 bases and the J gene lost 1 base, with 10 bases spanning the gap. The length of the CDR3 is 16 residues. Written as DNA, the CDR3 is TGTGCCAGCAGTGAAGCCAGACAGAATTCCTACAATGAGCAGTTCTTC. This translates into CASSEARQNSYNEQFF.

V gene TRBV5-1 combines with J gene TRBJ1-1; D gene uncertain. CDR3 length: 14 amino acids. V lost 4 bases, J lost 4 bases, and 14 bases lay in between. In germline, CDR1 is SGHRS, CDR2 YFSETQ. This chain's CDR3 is CASSPPIKPTEAFF. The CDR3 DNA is TGCGCCAGCAGCCCCCCTATAAAGCCCACTGAAGCTTTCTTT.

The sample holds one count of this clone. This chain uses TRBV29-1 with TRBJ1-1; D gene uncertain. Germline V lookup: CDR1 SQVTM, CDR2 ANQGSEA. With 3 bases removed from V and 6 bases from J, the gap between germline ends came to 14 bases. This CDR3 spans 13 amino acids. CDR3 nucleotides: TGCAGCGTTGAGTTACCCCTGGCGGCTGAAGCTTTCTTT. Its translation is CSVELPLAAEAFF.

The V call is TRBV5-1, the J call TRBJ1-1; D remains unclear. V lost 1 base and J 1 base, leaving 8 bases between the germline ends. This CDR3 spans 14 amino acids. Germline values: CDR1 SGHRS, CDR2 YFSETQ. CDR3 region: CASSLLRENTEAFF. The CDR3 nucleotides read TGCGCCAGCAGCTTGTTACGGGAGAACACTGAAGCTTTCTTT.